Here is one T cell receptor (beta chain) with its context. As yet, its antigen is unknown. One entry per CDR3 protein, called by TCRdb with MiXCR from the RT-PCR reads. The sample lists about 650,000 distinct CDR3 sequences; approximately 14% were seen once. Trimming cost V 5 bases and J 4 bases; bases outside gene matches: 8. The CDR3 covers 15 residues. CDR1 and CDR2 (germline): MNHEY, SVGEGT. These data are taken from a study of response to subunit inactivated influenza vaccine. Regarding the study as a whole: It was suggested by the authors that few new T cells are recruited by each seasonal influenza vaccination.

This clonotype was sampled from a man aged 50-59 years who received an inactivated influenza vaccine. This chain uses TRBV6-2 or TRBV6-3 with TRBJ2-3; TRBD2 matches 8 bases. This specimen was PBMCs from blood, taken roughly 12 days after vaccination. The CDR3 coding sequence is TGTGCCAGCAGTAAGGAAACGGGAGGGGCAGATACGCAGTATTTT. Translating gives CASSKETGGADTQYF.